This T cell receptor beta chain was documented in a study of blood T cell repertoires in COVID-19. Study details: Specimens from acute and convalescent COVID-19 originated in the United States, Italy and Spain. Sources were T cells, B-cell-depleted T cells, or PBMCs; the material itself was cDNA or gDNA.

Trimming took off 0 bases at V and 9 bases at J, with 9 bases between the two ends. The germline gives CDR1 MGHDK, CDR2 SYGVNS. The CDR3 has 13 amino acids. Assay: immunoSEQ multiplex PCR; the TCRdb copy retains only in-frame clones and omits some. This sample has 150,000 to 200,000 clones, with around 88% found just once. Sample: peripheral blood. This receptor was identified in a human donor in a cohort sampled during active COVID-19. The gene calls are TRBV25-1 and TRBJ2-1, with a possible D match to TRBD1 (5 bases). Here the CDR3 reads CASSEYLDSEQFF. The CDR3 bases are TGTGCCAGCAGTGAATATCTAGACAGTGAGCAGTTCTTC.